This T cell receptor (beta chain) was captured in a study of cytomegalovirus exposure and HLA in healthy donors. Healthy bone marrow donors formed the donor group. To note about this clone: Its antigen remains unknown.

Primers: 60 Vbeta forward and 13 Jbeta reverse. The assay was immunoSEQ multiplex PCR, and TCRdb's table has in-frame clones only and misses some. This sample has roughly 190,000 clones; 75% to 80% occur once, and the top ten carry roughly 14%. General observations from the study: In vitro experiments confirmed that three CMV-associated chains were specific for CMV antigens. TCR beta V- and J-gene trimming was later associated with a missense DCLRE1C variant. Only CMV serostatus was available as immune exposure information.

CDR1 and CDR2 from the germline V gene are MDHEN and SYDVKM. There are 17 residues in the CDR3. With V trimmed by 5 bases and J by 10 bases, 18 bases remained unmatched. The receptor was derived from a woman aged 25 to 39 in good health and CMV-seropositive. The chain couples TRBV28 to TRBJ2-1; 9 bases agree with TRBD1. The material sequenced was PBMCs. The CDR3 DNA is TGTGCCAGCAGTACCTTTCCCCGGAAACCCGGGACAGGGGAGCAGTTCTTC. It yields the protein CASSTFPRKPGTGEQFF.